These 15 T cell receptor beta chains share one sample of origin, sequenced in a study of blood T cells in healthy people across ages. The authors ran a second PCR of about 6 to 12 cycles using a sample-barcoded 5' primer and a J-beta primer mix. TCRdb analysed the 5' RACE reads with MiXCR anew, one entry per CDR3 protein. The table has roughly 800,000 distinct CDR3 sequences, roughly 50% seen once. Material for sequencing was blood. All receptors come from a man younger than 45 in good health.

The rearrangement links TRBV20-1 to TRBJ2-3; 11 nucleotides line up with TRBD2. CDR3 size: 14 residues. J gave up 4 bases and V 4 bases, and 4 bases lay outside the gene matches. CDR1 DFQATT and CDR2 SNEGSKA come from the germline V gene (reference sequence). The CDR3 sequence is CSAITSGGADTQYF. The CDR3 region has the DNA TGCAGTGCTATAACTAGCGGGGGAGCAGATACGCAGTATTTT.

This clonotype has a count of ten or more. This chain uses TRBV4-2 with TRBJ2-7; 11 bases match TRBD2. Germline V gene lookup returns CDR1 LGHNA and CDR2 YNFKEQ. The CDR3 has 16 amino acids. V lost 4 bases, J lost 1 base, and 6 bases stayed unmatched. CDR3 sequence (DNA): TGTGCCAGCAGCCCGACCTGGACTAGCGGGTCCTACGAGCAGTACTTC. As protein: CASSPTWTSGSYEQYF.

The V and J genes are TRBV2 and TRBJ1-4; 7 nucleotides match TRBD1. V lost 0 bases, J lost 4 bases, and 14 bases stayed unmatched. Germline V gene sequence: CDR1 SNHLY, CDR2 FYNNEI. This CDR3 has 19 amino acids. The CDR3 region is CASSEALEGGYLNNEKLFF. In DNA, the CDR3 is TGTGCCAGCAGTGAAGCGCTTGAAGGGGGCTACCTCAATAATGAAAAACTGTTTTTT.

Of note for this clonotype: Compared with germline, one end of the junction differs, possibly owing to a read error. The chain couples TRBV5-1 to TRBJ2-3; TRBD2 is a possible D gene (6 bases). In germline, CDR1 is SGHRS, CDR2 YFSETQ. The CDR3 extends over 14 amino acids. The CDR3 coding sequence is TGTGCCAGCAGCTCCGGGACTAGCACAGATACGCAGTATTTT. Translating it yields CASSSGTSTDTQYF.

This clonotype showed up just a few times. The gene calls are TRBV29-1 and TRBJ1-6; possibly TRBD1 for D (6 bases). The V end was cut by 4 bases, the J end by 6 bases, with 10 bases between. The germline gives CDR1 SQVTM, CDR2 ANQGSEA. The CDR3 sequence is 13 residues long. The CDR3, as DNA: TGCAGCGTTGCTCCGGGGGCTAATTCACCCCTCCACTTT. Its translation: CSVAPGANSPLHF. Using reference TRBV29-1 and TRBJ1-6 for the parts outside the CDR3, the full variable domain is SAVISQKPSRDICQRGTSLTIQCQVDSQVTMMFWYRQQPGQSLTLIATANQGSEATYESGFVIDKFPISRPNLTFSTLTVSNMSPEDSSIYLCSVAPGANSPLHFGNGTRLTVT.

The V and J genes are TRBV2 and TRBJ2-1; D might be TRBD2 (6 bases). Germline V lookup: CDR1 SNHLY, CDR2 FYNNEI. Trimming took 7 bases from V and 1 from J, leaving 14 bases between them. The CDR3 runs to 15 residues. The CDR3 is CASNPPGRSYNEQFF. The CDR3 DNA reads as TGTGCCAGCAATCCACCCGGGAGATCCTACAATGAGCAGTTCTTC.

In its sample, this clonotype was seen a few times. The rearrangement uses TRBV20-1 and TRBJ2-7, with D perhaps matching TRBD1 or TRBD2 (6 bases each). V gave up 3 bases and J gave up 3 bases, with 18 bases separating them. This CDR3 has 15 residues. Per germline, CDR1 DFQATT and CDR2 SNEGSKA (reference sequence). The CDR3 reads CSARASGGPHYEQYF. The CDR3 DNA reads as TGCAGTGCTAGGGCGTCTGGGGGGCCGCACTACGAGCAGTACTTC.

The genes are TRBV7-2 and TRBJ2-7; D call uncertain. The CDR3 contains 13 residues. Trimming pared 5 bases from V and 2 bases from J, leaving 10 bases between. Germline CDR1 is SGHTA and CDR2 is FQGNSA. CDR3 residues: CASSVVGTYEQYF. The CDR3 DNA reads TGTGCCAGCAGCGTAGTTGGAACCTACGAGCAGTACTTC. Full variable domain (outside the CDR3, taken from reference TRBV7-2 and TRBJ2-7): GAGVSQSPSNKVTEKGKDVELRCDPISGHTALYWYRQSLGQGLEFLIYFQGNSAPDKSGLPSDRFSAERTGGSVSTLTIQRTQQEDSAVYLCASSVVGTYEQYFGPGTRLTVT.

This chain connects TRBV7-9 to TRBJ2-7; either TRBD1 or TRBD2 may fit D (5 bases each). Germline-derived CDR1 and CDR2 are SEHNR and FQNEAQ (reference sequence). This CDR3 has 13 residues. The CDR3 loop is CASADSLSYEQYF. The DNA of the CDR3 is TGTGCTAGCGCCGACAGTCTTTCCTACGAGCAGTACTTC.

This clonotype turned up a few times. CDR3 nucleotide sequence: TGCGCCAGCAGCTTGGTTGGGACAGGGACGGAGGGCTACACCTTC. Protein sequence: CASSLVGTGTEGYTF. The rearrangement links TRBV5-1 to TRBJ1-2; TRBD1 aligns across 9 bases. The CDR3 length is 15 residues. The ends lost 0 bases at V and 8 bases at J; junction bases unmatched: 8. Germline V gene data show CDR1 as SGHRS and CDR2 as YFSETQ.

The CDR3 loop reads CAISPTVPQGAYNEQFF. DNA for the CDR3: TGTGCCATCAGTCCTACCGTCCCCCAAGGGGCCTACAATGAGCAGTTCTTC. The chain has TRBV10-3 and TRBJ2-1; tentatively, D is TRBD1 (5 bases). The CDR3 has 17 amino acids. Trimming cost V 5 bases and J 2 bases, with 19 bases left between them. Germline values: CDR1 ENHRY, CDR2 SYGVKD.

This chain connects TRBV9 to TRBJ2-1; D not resolved. The V end was cut by 5 bases, the J end by 1 base, with 7 bases between. This CDR3 is 13 amino acids long. Looked up from germline, CDR1 is SGDLS and CDR2 is YYNGEE. This CDR3 is CASRAGSYNEQFF. CDR3 sequence (DNA): TGTGCCAGCAGAGCAGGATCCTACAATGAGCAGTTCTTC.

The gene calls are TRBV24-1 and TRBJ2-1; D is possibly TRBD2 (6 bases). The CDR3 loop spans 17 amino acids. CDR1 is KGHDR, CDR2 SFDVKD, per germline. Between the trimmed V and J ends, which lost 2 bases and 4 bases, there was a span of 17 bases. The DNA for the CDR3 is TGTGCCACCAGTGATTCCGGGACTCCTAACTTTTACAATGAGCAGTTCTTC. This translates into CATSDSGTPNFYNEQFF.

The gene calls are TRBV5-1 and TRBJ2-7; 7 bases are a match to TRBD2. The CDR3 has 15 amino acids. Germline CDR1 SGHRS, CDR2 YFSETQ. Trimming removed 4 bases from V and 3 bases from J; junction bases left unmatched: 10. The CDR3 nucleotides are TGCGCCAGCAGCCCAAAAAGCGGGATAGACTACGAGCAGTACTTC. As protein: CASSPKSGIDYEQYF.

The CDR3 loop is CASSSNRGNGYTF. Here the CDR3 DNA reads TGTGCCAGCAGCTCCAACAGGGGAAATGGCTACACCTTC. V gene TRBV7-3 combines with J gene TRBJ1-2; 7 positions agree with TRBD1. The J segment lost 6 bases and the V segment lost 4 bases, leaving 5 bases of the junction unmatched. Germline assignment: CDR1 SGHTA and CDR2 FQGTGA. This CDR3 comprises 13 residues.